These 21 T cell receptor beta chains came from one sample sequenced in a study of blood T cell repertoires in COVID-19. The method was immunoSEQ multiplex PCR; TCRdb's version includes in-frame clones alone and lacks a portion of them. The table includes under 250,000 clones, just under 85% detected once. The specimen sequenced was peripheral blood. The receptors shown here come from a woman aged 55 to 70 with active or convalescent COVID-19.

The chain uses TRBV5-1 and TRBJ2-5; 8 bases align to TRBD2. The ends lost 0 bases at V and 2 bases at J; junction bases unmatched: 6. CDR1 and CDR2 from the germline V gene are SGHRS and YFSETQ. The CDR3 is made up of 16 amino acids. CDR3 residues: CASSLGVASGQETQYF. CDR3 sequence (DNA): TGCGCCAGCAGCTTGGGAGTTGCTAGCGGGCAAGAGACCCAGTACTTC. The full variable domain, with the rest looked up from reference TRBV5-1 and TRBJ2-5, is KAGVTQTPRYLIKTRGQQVTLSCSPISGHRSVSWYQQTPGQGLQFLFEYFSETQRNKGNFPGRFSGRQFSNSRSEMNVSTLELGDSALYLCASSLGVASGQETQYFGPGTRLLVL.

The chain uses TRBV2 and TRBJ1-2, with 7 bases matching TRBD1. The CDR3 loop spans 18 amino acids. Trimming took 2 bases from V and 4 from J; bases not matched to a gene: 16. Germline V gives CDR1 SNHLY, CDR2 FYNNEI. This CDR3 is CASSESAFGTAGGYGYTF. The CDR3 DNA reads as TGTGCCAGCAGTGAATCAGCGTTTGGGACAGCTGGGGGCTATGGCTACACCTTC.

CDR3 residues: CASSHPPGLASYEQYF. The CDR3 coding sequence is TGTGCCAGCAGCCATCCCCCGGGACTAGCTTCCTACGAGCAGTACTTC. This chain connects TRBV4-2 to TRBJ2-7; 9 bases match TRBD2. Germline CDR1 LGHNA, CDR2 YNFKEQ. This CDR3 contains 16 residues. V trimming: 3 bases; J trimming: 1 base; junction bases outside the gene matches: 7.

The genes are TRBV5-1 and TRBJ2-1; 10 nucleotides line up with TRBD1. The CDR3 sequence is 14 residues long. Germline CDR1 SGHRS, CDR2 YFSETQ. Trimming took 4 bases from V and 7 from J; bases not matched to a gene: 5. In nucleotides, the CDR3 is TGCGCCAGCAGCCCGGGACAGGGGTTAAATGAGCAGTTCTTC. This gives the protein CASSPGQGLNEQFF.

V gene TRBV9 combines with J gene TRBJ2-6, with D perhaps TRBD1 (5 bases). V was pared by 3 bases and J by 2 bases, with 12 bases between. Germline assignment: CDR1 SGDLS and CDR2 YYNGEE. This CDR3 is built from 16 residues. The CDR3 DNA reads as TGTGCCAGCAGCGAAACAGGCGAGGCTGGGGCCAACGTCCTGACTTTC. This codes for CASSETGEAGANVLTF.

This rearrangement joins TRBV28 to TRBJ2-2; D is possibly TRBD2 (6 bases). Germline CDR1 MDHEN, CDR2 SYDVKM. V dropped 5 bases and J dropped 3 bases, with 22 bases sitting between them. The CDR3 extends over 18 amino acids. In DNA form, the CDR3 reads TGTGCCAGCAGTACTCCGGTCGGAGGGCGGCAGCACACCGGGGAGCTGTTTTTT. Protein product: CASSTPVGGRQHTGELFF.

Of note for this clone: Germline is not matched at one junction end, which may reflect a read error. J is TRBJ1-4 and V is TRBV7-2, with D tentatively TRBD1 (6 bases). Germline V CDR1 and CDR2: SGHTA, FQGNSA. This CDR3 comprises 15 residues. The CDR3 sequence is CASSTSGTTNEKLFF. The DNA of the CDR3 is TGTGCCAGCAGCACCTCCGGGACAACGAATGAAAAACTGTTTTTT.

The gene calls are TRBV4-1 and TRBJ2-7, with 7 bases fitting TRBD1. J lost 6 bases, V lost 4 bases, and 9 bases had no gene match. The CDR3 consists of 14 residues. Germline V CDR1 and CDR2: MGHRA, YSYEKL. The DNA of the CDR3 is TGCGCCAGCAGCCCCGGGACAGCGGTCGGCGAGCAGTACGTC. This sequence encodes CASSPGTAVGEQYV.

The CDR3 nucleotides are TGTGCCAGTAGTATGAGGGCTCCCCCTCAGGGGACTGAAGCTTTCTTT. This gives the protein CASSMRAPPQGTEAFF. This chain links TRBV19 with TRBJ1-1, with D perhaps matching TRBD1 (6 bases). Germline V lookup: CDR1 LNHDA, CDR2 SQIVND (reference sequence). The CDR3 spans 16 residues. V was shortened by 3 bases and J by 5 bases, with 19 bases between the two germline ends.

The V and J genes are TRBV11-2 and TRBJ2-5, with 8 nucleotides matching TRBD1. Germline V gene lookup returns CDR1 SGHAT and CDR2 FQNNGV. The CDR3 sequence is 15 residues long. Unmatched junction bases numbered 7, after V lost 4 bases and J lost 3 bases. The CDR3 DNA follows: TGTGCCAGCAGCTCGGGACAGGCCTTAAAAGAGACCCAGTACTTC. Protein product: CASSSGQALKETQYF.

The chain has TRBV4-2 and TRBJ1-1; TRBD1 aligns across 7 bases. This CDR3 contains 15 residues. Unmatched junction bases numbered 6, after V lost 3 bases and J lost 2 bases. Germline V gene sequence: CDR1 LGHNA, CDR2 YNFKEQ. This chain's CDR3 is CASSHQDRANTEAFF. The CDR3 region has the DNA TGTGCCAGCAGCCACCAAGACAGGGCAAACACTGAAGCTTTCTTT.

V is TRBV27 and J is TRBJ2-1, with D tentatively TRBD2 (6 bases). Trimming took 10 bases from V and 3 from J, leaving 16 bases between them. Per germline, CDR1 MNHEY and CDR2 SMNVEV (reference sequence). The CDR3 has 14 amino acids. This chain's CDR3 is CATKELAGYNEQFF. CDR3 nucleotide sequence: TGTGCCACCAAGGAACTAGCTGGCTACAATGAGCAGTTCTTC.

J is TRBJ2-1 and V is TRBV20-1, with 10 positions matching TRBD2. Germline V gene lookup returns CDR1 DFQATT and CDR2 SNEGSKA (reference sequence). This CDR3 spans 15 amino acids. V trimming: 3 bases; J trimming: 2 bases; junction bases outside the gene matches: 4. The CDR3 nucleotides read TGCAGTGCTAGTACTAGCGGGGCAACCTACAATGAGCAGTTCTTC. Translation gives CSASTSGATYNEQFF.

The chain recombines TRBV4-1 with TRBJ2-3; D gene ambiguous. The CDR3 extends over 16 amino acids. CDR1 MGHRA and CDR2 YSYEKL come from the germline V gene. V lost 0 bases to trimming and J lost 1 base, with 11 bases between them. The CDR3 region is CASSQDPDTRTDTQYF. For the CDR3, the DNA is TGCGCCAGCAGCCAAGATCCTGACACCCGCACAGATACGCAGTATTTT.

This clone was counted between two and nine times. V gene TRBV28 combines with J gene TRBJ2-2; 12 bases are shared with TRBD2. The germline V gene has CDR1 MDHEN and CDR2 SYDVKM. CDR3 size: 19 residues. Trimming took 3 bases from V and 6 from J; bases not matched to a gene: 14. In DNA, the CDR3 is TGTGCCAGCAGTTTTTTGGGGGGACTAGCGGGCCTAGGCCCCGGGGAGCTGTTTTTT. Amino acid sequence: CASSFLGGLAGLGPGELFF.

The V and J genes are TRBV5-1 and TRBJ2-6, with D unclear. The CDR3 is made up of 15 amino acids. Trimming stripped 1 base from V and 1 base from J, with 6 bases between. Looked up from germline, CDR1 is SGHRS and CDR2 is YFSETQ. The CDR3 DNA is TGCGCCAGCAGCTTGTCGGGTTCTGGGGCCAACGTCCTGACTTTC. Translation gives CASSLSGSGANVLTF.

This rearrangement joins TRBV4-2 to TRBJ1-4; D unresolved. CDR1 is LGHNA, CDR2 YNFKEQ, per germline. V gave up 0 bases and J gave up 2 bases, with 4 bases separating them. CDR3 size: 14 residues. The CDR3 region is CASSQDPTNEKLFF. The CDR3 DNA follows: TGTGCCAGCAGCCAAGATCCGACTAATGAAAAACTGTTTTTT.

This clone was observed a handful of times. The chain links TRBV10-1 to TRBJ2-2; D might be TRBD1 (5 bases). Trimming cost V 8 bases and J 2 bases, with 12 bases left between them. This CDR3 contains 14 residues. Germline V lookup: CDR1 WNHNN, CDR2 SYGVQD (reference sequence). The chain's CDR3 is CASRQGFNTGELFF. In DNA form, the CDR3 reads TGCGCCAGCCGGCAGGGCTTTAACACCGGGGAGCTGTTTTTT.

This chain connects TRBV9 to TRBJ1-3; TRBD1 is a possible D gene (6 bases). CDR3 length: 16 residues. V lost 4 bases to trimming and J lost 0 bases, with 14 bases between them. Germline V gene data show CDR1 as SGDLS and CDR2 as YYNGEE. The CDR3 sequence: CASSPRGGSSGNTIYF. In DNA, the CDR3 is TGTGCCAGCAGCCCCCGTGGGGGCTCCTCTGGAAACACCATATATTTT.

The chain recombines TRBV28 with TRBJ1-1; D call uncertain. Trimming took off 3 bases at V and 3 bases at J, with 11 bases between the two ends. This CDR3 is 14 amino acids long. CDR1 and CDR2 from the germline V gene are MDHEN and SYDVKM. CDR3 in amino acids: CASSLPSGDTEAFF. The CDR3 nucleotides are TGTGCCAGCAGTTTGCCATCTGGAGACACTGAAGCTTTCTTT.

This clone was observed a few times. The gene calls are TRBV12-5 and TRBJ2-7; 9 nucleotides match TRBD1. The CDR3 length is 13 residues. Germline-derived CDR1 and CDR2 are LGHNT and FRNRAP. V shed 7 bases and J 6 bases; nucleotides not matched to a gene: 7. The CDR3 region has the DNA TGTGCTAGTGCCCTAACAGGGGGCGGCGAGCAGTACTTC. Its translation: CASALTGGGEQYF.